This T cell receptor beta chain was profiled in a study of T cell clonotyping in hematopoietic cell transplantation. Whole-study findings and limits: Without cell sorting, CD4 versus CD8 contributions remain unresolved. After transplant, recipient diversity fell while pathologically expanded clonotypes grew through day 180. Broader posttransplant TCR repertoire diversity was predicted by graft donor and pretransplant recipient Inverse Simpson Index values.

Measured with immunoSEQ multiplex PCR; TCRdb has only the in-frame clones, and not every one. Of about 15,000 clones detected, about nine tenths appear once; the ten largest clones hold approximately 3%. Regarding this clone: Its antigen is currently unknown.

Between the trimmed V and J ends, which lost 0 bases and 3 bases, there was a span of 7 bases. The germline CDR1 and CDR2 sequences are SGHNT and YYREEE (reference sequence). The CDR3 extends over 13 amino acids. This receptor was identified in a man aged 50 to 60 in good health. Some clones in this sample may be carry-over from other donors' samples. The sample taken for sequencing was peripheral blood mononuclear cells. The chain uses TRBV5-4 and TRBJ2-7; D is unresolved. The CDR3 is CASSLGDFYEQYF. The CDR3 coding sequence is TGTGCCAGCAGCTTGGGCGACTTCTACGAGCAGTACTTC.